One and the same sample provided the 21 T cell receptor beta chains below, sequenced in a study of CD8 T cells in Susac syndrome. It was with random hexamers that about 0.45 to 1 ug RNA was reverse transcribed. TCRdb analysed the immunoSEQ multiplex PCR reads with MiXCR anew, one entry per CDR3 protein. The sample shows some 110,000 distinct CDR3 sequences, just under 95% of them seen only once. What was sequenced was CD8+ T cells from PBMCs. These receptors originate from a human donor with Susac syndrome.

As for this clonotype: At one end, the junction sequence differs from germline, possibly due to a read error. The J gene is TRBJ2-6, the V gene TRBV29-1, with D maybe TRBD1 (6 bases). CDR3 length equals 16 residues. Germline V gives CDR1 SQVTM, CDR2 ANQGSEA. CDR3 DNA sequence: TGCAGCGTGGAAGGGGGTAGGCTCTCTGGGGCCAACGTCCTGACTTTC. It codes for CSVEGGRLSGANVLTF.

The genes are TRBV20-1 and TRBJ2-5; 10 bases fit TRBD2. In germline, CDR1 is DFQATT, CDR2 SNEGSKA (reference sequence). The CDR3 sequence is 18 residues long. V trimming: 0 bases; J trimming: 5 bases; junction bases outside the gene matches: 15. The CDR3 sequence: CSARERVLAGHQAETQYF. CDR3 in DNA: TGCAGTGCTAGAGAAAGGGTACTAGCGGGGCATCAAGCGGAGACCCAGTACTTC.

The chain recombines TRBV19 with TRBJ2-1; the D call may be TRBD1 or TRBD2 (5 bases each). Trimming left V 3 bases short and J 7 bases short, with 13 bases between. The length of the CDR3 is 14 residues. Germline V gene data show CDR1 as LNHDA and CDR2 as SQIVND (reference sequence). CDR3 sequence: CASSMGTDGNEQFF. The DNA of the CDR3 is TGTGCCAGTAGTATGGGGACCGACGGGAATGAGCAGTTCTTC.

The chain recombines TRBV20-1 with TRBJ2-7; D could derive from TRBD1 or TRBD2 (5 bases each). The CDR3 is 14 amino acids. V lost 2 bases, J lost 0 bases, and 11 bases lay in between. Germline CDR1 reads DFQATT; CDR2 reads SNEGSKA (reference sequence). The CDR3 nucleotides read TGCAGTGCTAGAATGCCAGGGAGCTCCTACGAGCAGTACTTC. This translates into CSARMPGSSYEQYF.

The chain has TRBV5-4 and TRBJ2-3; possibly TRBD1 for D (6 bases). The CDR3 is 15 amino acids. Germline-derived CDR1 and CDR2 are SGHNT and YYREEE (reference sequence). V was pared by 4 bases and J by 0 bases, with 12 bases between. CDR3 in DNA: TGTGCCAGCAGCATGGACAGCTCTAGCACAGATACGCAGTATTTT. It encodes CASSMDSSSTDTQYF.

This CDR3 reads CASSQAPGTYEQYF. The DNA of the CDR3 is TGTGCCAGCAGTCAAGCCCCGGGCACCTACGAGCAGTACTTC. The rearrangement joins TRBV12-3 or TRBV12-4 to TRBJ2-7; D gene uncertain. With 5 bases removed from V and 2 bases from J, the gap between germline ends came to 13 bases. This CDR3 has 14 residues.

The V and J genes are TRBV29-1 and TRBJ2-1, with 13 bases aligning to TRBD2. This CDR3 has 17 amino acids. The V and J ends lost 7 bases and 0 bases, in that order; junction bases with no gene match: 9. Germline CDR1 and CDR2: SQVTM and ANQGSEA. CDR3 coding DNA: TGCAGCGCCTCGGGACTAGCGGGGCCGACCTCCTACAATGAGCAGTTCTTC. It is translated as CSASGLAGPTSYNEQFF.

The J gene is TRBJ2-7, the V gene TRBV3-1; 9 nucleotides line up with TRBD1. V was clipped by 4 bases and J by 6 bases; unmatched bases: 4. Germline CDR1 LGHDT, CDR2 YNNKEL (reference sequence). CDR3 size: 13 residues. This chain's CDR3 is CASSPGQGFEQYF. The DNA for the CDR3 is TGTGCCAGCAGCCCGGGACAGGGATTCGAGCAGTACTTC.

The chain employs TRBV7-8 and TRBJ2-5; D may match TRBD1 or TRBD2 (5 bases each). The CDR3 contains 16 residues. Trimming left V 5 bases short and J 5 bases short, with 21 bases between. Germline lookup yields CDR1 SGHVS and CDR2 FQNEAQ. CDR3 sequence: CASSLTFGGEEETQYF. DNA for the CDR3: TGTGCCAGCAGCCTAACTTTTGGGGGAGAGGAGGAGACCCAGTACTTC.

The CDR3 sequence is CASSRGQYF. The CDR3 region has the DNA TGTGCCAGCAGCCGGGGGCAGTACTTC. J is TRBJ2-7 and V is TRBV14, with D hard to call. V gave up 4 bases and J gave up 9 bases, with 4 bases separating them. The CDR3 extends over 9 amino acids. CDR1 is SGHDN, CDR2 FVKESK, per germline.

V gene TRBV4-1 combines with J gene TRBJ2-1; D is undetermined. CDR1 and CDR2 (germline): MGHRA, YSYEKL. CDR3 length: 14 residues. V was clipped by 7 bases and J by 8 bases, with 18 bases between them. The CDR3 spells CASNPGATLDEQFF. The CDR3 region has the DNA TGCGCCAGCAATCCAGGTGCGACCTTAGATGAGCAGTTCTTC.

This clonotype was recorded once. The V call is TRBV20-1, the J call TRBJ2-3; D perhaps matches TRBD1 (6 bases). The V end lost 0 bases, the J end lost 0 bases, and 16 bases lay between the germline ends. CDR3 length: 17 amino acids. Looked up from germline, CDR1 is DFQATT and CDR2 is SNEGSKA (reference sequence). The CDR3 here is CSARDPIMGASTDTQYF. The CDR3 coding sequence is TGCAGTGCTAGAGATCCGATCATGGGGGCCAGCACAGATACGCAGTATTTT.

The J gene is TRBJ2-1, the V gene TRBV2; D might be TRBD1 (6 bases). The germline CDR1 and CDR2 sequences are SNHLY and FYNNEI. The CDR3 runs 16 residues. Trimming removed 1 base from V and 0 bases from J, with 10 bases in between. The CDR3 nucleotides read TGTGCCAGCAGTGAAGAGACAGGCAGCTCCTACAATGAGCAGTTCTTC. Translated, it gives CASSEETGSSYNEQFF.

CDR3: CASSSSGLIPPETQYF. CDR3 DNA: TGTGCCAGCAGTTCCTCCGGACTAATTCCCCCCGAGACCCAGTACTTC. The V gene is TRBV6-5, the J gene TRBJ2-5; the D gene is possibly TRBD2 (6 bases). The germline V and J ends were trimmed by 4 bases and 5 bases, with 20 bases remaining between them. In germline, CDR1 is MNHEY, CDR2 SVGAGI. This CDR3 region has 16 residues.

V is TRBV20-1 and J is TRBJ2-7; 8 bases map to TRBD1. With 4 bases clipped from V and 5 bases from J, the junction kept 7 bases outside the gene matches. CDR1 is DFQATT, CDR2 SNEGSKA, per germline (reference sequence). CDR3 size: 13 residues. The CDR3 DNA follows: TGCAGTGCTATAGGACAGGGAGTTAACGAGCAGTACTTC. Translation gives CSAIGQGVNEQYF.

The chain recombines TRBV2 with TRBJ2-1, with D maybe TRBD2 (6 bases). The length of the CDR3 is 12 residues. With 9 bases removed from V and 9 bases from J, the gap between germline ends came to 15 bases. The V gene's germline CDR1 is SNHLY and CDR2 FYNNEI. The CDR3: CASREVGGEQFF. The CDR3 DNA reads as TGTGCCAGTCGTGAAGTGGGGGGTGAGCAGTTCTTC.

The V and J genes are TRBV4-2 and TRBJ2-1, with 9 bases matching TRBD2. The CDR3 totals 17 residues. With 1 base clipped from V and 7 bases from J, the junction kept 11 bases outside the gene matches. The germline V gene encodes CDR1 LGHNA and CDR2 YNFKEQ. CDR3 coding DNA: TGTGCCAGCAGCCAAGGCCGCGGGGGGGTCGATGGGAATGAGCAGTTCTTC. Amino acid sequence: CASSQGRGGVDGNEQFF.

CDR3: CASSEPGLLNQETQYF. The CDR3 DNA sequence: TGTGCCAGCAGTGAACCGGGACTATTAAACCAAGAGACCCAGTACTTC. The chain recombines TRBV7-9 with TRBJ2-5; 7 positions agree with TRBD2. This CDR3 has 16 residues. Unmatched junction bases numbered 10, after V lost 6 bases and J lost 0 bases. The germline CDR1 and CDR2 sequences are SEHNR and FQNEAQ (reference sequence).

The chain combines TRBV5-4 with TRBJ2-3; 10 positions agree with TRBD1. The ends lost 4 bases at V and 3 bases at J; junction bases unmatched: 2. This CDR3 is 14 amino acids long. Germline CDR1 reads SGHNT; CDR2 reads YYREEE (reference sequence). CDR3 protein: CASSAGQGTDTQYF. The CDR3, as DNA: TGTGCCAGCAGCGCGGGACAGGGGACAGATACGCAGTATTTT.

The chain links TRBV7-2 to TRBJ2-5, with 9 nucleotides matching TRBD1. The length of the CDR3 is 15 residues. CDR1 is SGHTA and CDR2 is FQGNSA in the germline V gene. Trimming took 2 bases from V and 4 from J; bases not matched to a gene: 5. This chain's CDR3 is CASSLTGGMGETQYF. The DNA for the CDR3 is TGTGCCAGCAGCTTAACAGGGGGCATGGGAGAGACCCAGTACTTC. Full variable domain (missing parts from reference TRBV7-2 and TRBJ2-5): GAGVSQSPSNKVTEKGKDVELRCDPISGHTALYWYRQSLGQGLEFLIYFQGNSAPDKSGLPSDRFSAERTGGSVSTLTIQRTQQEDSAVYLCASSLTGGMGETQYFGPGTRLLVL.

The CDR3 DNA reads as TGCGCCAGCAGCCAAGATGGGATGACTGAAGCTTTCTTT. This translates into CASSQDGMTEAFF. The V gene is TRBV4-3, the J gene TRBJ1-1, with D uncertain. From germline, CDR1 is LGHNA and CDR2 YSLEER. The CDR3 consists of 13 residues. The V end lost 0 bases, the J end lost 5 bases, and 7 bases lay between the germline ends.